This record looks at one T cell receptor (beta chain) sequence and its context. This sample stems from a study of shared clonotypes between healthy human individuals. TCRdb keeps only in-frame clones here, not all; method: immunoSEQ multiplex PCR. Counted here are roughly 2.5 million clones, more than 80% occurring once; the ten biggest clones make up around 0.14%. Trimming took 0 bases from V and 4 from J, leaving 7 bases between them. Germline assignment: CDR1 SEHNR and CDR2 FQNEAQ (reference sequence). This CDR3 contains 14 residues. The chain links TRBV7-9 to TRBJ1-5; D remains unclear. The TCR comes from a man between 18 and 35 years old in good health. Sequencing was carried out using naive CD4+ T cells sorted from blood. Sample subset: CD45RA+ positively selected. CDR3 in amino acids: CASSLASGNQPQHF. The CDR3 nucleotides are TGTGCCAGCAGCTTAGCGTCCGGTAATCAGCCCCAGCATTTT.